The present T cell receptor (beta chain) was sequenced within a study of blood T cell repertoires in COVID-19. TCRdb's table, derived via immunoSEQ multiplex PCR, lists solely in-frame clones and lacks some. The profile shows 150,000 to 200,000 clones, around four fifths of them singletons. The CDR3 has 16 amino acids. The germline gives CDR1 LNHDA, CDR2 SQIVND (reference sequence). With 4 bases removed from V and 4 bases from J, the gap between germline ends came to 17 bases. The cohort comprised adults aged about 18 to 90 years residing in under 30 US areas. Clinical histories supplied by participants themselves formed the basis of cohort assignment.

The chain recombines TRBV19 with TRBJ2-1; maybe TRBD1 (6 bases). Sample: PBMCs or T cells enriched from blood (not recorded which). The TCR originated in a woman aged 50 to 60 in a cohort exposed to, infected with or recovered from COVID-19 (not recorded which). CDR3 bases: TGTGCCAGTAGTACCCCGGACAGAACGGCATACAATGAGCAGTTCTTC. Protein sequence: CASSTPDRTAYNEQFF. Drawing the rest from reference TRBV19 and TRBJ2-1, the complete variable domain is DGGITQSPKYLFRKEGQNVTLSCEQNLNHDAMYWYRQDPGQGLRLIYYSQIVNDFQKGDIAEGYSVSREKKESFPLTVTSAQKNPTAFYLCASSTPDRTAYNEQFFGPGTRLTVL.